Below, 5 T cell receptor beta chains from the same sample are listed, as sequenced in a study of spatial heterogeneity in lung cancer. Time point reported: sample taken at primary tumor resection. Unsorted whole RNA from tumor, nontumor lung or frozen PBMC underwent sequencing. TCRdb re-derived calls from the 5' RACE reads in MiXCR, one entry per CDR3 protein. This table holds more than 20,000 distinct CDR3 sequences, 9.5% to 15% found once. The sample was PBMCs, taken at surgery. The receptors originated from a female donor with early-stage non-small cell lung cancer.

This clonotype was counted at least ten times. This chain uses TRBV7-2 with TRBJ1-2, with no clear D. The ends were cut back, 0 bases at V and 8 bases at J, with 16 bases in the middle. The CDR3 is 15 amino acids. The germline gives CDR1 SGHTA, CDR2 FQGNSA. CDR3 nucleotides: TGTGCCAGCAGCTTAGCTACGCAAGGTGCCGGGGGCTACACCTTC. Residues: CASSLATQGAGGYTF.

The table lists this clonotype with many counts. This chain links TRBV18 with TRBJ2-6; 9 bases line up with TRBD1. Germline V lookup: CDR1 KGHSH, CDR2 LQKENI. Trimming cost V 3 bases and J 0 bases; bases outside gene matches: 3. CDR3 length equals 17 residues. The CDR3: CASSPGQGSSGANVLTF. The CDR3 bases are TGTGCCAGCTCACCCGGACAGGGGAGCTCTGGGGCCAACGTCCTGACTTTC.

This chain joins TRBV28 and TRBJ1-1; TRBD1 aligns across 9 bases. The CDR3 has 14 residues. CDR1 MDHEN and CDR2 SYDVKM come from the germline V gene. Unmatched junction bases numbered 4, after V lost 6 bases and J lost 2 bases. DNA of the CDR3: TGTGCCAGCAGCCTGGGACAGGGCAACACTGAAGCTTTCTTT. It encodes CASSLGQGNTEAFF.

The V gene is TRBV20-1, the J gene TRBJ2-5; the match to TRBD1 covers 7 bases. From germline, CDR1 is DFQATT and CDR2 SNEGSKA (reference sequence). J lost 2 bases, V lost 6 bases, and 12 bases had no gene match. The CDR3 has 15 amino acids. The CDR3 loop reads CSAEPPGQTQETQYF. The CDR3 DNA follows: TGCAGTGCCGAGCCGCCGGGACAGACACAAGAGACCCAGTACTTC.

As DNA, the CDR3 is TGTGCCACCAGTGATCACAAGGAGTTCACAGATACGCAGTATTTT. This gives the protein CATSDHKEFTDTQYF. The chain combines TRBV24-1 with TRBJ2-3; D unclear. CDR1 is KGHDR, CDR2 SFDVKD, per germline. The CDR3 spans 15 residues. The germline V and J ends were trimmed by 3 bases and 2 bases, with 11 bases remaining between them.